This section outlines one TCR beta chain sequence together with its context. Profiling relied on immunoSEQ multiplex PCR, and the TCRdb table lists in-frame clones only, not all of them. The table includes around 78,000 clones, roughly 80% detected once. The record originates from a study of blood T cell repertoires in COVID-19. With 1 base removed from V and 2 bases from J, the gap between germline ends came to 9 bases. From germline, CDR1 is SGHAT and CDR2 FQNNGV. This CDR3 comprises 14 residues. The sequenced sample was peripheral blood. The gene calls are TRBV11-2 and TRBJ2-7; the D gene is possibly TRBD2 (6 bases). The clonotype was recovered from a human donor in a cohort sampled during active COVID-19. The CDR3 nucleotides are TGTGCCAGCAGCTTAGGGGGGGAGGCCTACGAGCAGTACTTC. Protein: CASSLGGEAYEQYF.